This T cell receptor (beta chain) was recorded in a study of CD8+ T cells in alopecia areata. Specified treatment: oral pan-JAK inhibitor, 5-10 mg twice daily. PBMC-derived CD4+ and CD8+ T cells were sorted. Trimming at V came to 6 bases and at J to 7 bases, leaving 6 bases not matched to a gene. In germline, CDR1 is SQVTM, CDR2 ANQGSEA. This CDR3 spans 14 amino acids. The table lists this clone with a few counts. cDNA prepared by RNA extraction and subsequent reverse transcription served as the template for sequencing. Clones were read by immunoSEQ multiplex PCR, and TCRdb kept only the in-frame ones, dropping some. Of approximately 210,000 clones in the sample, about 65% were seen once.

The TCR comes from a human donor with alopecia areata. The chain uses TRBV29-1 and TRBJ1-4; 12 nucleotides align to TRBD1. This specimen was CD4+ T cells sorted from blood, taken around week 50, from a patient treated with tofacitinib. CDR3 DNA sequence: TGCAGCGTGGGGGACAGGGGGCGACGTGAAAAACTGTTTTTT. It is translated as CSVGDRGRREKLFF.